Shown below are 24 T cell receptor beta chains from a single sample sequenced in a study of Ad26.COV2.S vaccination and SARS-CoV-2 variants. Generated by immunoSEQ multiplex PCR, the TCRdb table keeps only in-frame clones and is missing some. Of fewer than 500,000 clones detected, less than 95% appear once; the ten largest clones hold roughly 4%. Stated treatment: 19 received Ad26.COV2.S at low or high dose, single or two shots; about 5 received placebo; per-sample allocation not given. Repertoires come from day 63 after the first vaccine or placebo injection. The material sequenced was peripheral blood, taken in a trial of Ad26.COV2.S vaccine versus placebo. All receptors come from a person aged 18-65 years who received the Ad26.COV2.S COVID-19 vaccine or a placebo.

The J gene is TRBJ2-7, the V gene TRBV11-2; D is possibly TRBD1 (5 bases). There are 13 residues in the CDR3. V lost 1 base and J lost 7, with 11 bases in between. Germline assignment: CDR1 SGHAT and CDR2 FQNNGV. This CDR3 is CASSLAGSREQYF. The CDR3 bases are TGTGCCAGCAGCTTAGCAGGGTCCCGGGAGCAGTACTTC.

The chain couples TRBV3-1 (or the pseudogene TRBV3-2) to TRBJ2-1; 12 nucleotides line up with TRBD1. The V gene end was trimmed by 4 bases and the J gene end by 7 bases; junction bases not matched to a gene: 5. Germline assignment: CDR1 LGHDT and CDR2 YNNKEL (reference sequence). This CDR3 is 15 amino acids long. The CDR3 region has the DNA TGTGCCAGCAGCCCGGGACAGGGGGCCTTAAATGAGCAGTTCTTC. This sequence encodes CASSPGQGALNEQFF.

V gene TRBV9 combines with J gene TRBJ2-1; 9 nucleotides agree with TRBD2. CDR3 length: 16 amino acids. Germline V gene data show CDR1 as SGDLS and CDR2 as YYNGEE. The trim removed 2 bases at V and 6 bases at J, leaving 9 bases unmatched. The CDR3 DNA is TGTGCCAGCAGCGTGGGGGGACTAGCTTTTATCAATGAGCAGTTCTTC. It codes for CASSVGGLAFINEQFF. Full variable domain (remainder filled in from reference TRBV9 and TRBJ2-1): DSGVTQTPKHLITATGQRVTLRCSPRSGDLSVYWYQQSLDQGLQFLIQYYNGEERAKGNILERFSAQQFPDLHSELNLSSLELGDSALYFCASSVGGLAFINEQFFGPGTRLTVL.

The CDR3 sequence is CASSPVQGPGEQYF. CDR3 coding DNA: TGTGCCAGCTCACCGGTCCAGGGGCCCGGGGAGCAGTACTTC. This chain connects TRBV18 to TRBJ2-7, with a weak D call TRBD1 (6 bases). CDR1 is KGHSH, CDR2 LQKENI, per germline. The V and J ends lost 3 bases and 7 bases respectively, with 16 bases between them. The CDR3 has 14 residues.

The genes are TRBV5-5 and TRBJ2-1; unclear D gene. V was cut by 4 bases and J by 7 bases, with 9 bases left in between. The CDR3 contains 12 residues. Germline V gene lookup returns CDR1 SGHKS and CDR2 YYEKEE (reference sequence). CDR3 nucleotide sequence: TGTGCCAGCAGCCTGCCACCAAATGAGCAGTTCTTC. Translating gives CASSLPPNEQFF. Based on the CDR3 plus reference TRBV5-5 and TRBJ2-1, the full variable domain is DAGVTQSPTHLIKTRGQQVTLRCSPISGHKSVSWYQQVLGQGPQFIFQYYEKEERGRGNFPDRFSARQFPNYSSELNVNALLLGDSALYLCASSLPPNEQFFGPGTRLTVL.

As for this clone: Germline and junction disagree at one end, which may indicate a read error. The rearrangement uses TRBV2 and TRBJ2-5; tentatively, D is TRBD1 (5 bases). Germline V gene lookup returns CDR1 SNHLY and CDR2 FYNNEI. CDR3 size: 13 residues. The CDR3 DNA sequence: TGTGCCAGCAGGAGACAGCCGCAAGAGGCCCAGTACTTC. This codes for CASRRQPQEAQYF.

The chain combines TRBV9 with TRBJ2-1; 9 positions match TRBD2. With 4 bases clipped from V and 6 bases from J, the junction kept 8 bases outside the gene matches. The CDR3 has 15 residues. Germline CDR1 is SGDLS and CDR2 is YYNGEE. This CDR3 reads CASSRLAGGRNEQFF. Written as DNA, the CDR3 is TGTGCCAGCAGCCGCCTCGCGGGAGGGCGCAATGAGCAGTTCTTC.

In its sample, this clone was seen once. The rearrangement uses TRBV4-3 and TRBJ1-2, with TRBD1 as a possible D gene (5 bases). V lost 0 bases and J 9 bases, leaving 14 bases between the germline ends. The germline V gene has CDR1 LGHNA and CDR2 YSLEER. The CDR3 covers 14 residues. The CDR3 DNA sequence: TGCGCCAGCAGCCAAGATCGTATCGGGGCGCGCTACACCTTC. Amino acid sequence: CASSQDRIGARYTF.

This clone was seen only once. This chain connects TRBV3-1 (or the pseudogene TRBV3-2) to TRBJ2-1; 9 nucleotides align to TRBD2. Unmatched junction bases numbered 2, after V lost 2 bases and J lost 0 bases. Germline CDR1 and CDR2: LGHDT and YNNKEL (reference sequence). The CDR3 runs to 16 residues. CDR3 DNA: TGTGCCAGCAGCCAACTAGCGGGGACCTCCTACAATGAGCAGTTCTTC. Its protein product is CASSQLAGTSYNEQFF.

This clone was seen only once. The chain combines TRBV4-3 with TRBJ2-7; weak D call: TRBD2 (5 bases). This CDR3 spans 14 amino acids. Looked up from germline, CDR1 is LGHNA and CDR2 is YSLEER. V was pared by 4 bases and J by 4 bases, with 14 bases between. The CDR3 coding sequence is TGCGCCAGCAGCCCGCTCGCGGGTTCATACGAGCAGTACTTC. It encodes CASSPLAGSYEQYF.

The CDR3 region is CASSLLSWGTDTQYF. The CDR3 nucleotides are TGTGCCAGCAGCTTACTCTCGTGGGGCACAGATACGCAGTATTTT. This chain uses TRBV7-8 with TRBJ2-3; no clear D gene. This CDR3 is built from 15 residues. Germline loops: CDR1 SGHVS, CDR2 FQNEAQ. V lost 2 bases to trimming and J lost 1 base, with 10 bases between them.

This clone was picked up one time. The V gene is TRBV28, the J gene TRBJ2-7, with a tentative D call TRBD2 (5 bases). Germline loops: CDR1 MDHEN, CDR2 SYDVKM. The CDR3 totals 15 residues. Trimming left V 6 bases short and J 7 bases short, with 22 bases between. CDR3 residues: CASSIGGPLMKEQYF. The CDR3 DNA is TGTGCCAGCAGCATAGGCGGGCCCCTTATGAAGGAGCAGTACTTC. The full variable domain, its missing parts supplied by reference TRBV28 and TRBJ2-7, is DVKVTQSSRYLVKRTGEKVFLECVQDMDHENMFWYRQDPGLGLRLIYFSYDVKMKEKGDIPEGYSVSREKKERFSLILESASTNQTSMYLCASSIGGPLMKEQYFGPGTRLTVT.

The chain uses TRBV29-1 and TRBJ2-7; 10 positions match TRBD1. J was trimmed by 5 bases and V by 6 bases; bases with no gene match: 4. CDR1 and CDR2 from the germline V gene are SQVTM and ANQGSEA. The CDR3 spans 12 residues. This CDR3 is CSVTGTGDEQYF. CDR3 in DNA: TGCAGCGTAACCGGGACAGGGGACGAGCAGTACTTC.

A single count supports this clone. Distinct nucleotide sequences in the sample also encode this CDR3. The gene calls are TRBV12-3 or TRBV12-4 and TRBJ1-5, with D unclear. The CDR3 totals 13 residues. Trimming cost V 0 bases and J 0 bases, with 0 bases left between them. DNA of the CDR3: TGTGCCAGCAGTTTAGCTAGCAATCAGCCCCAGCATTTT. It is translated as CASSLASNQPQHF.

This clone has only one observation. The rearrangement joins TRBV12-3 or TRBV12-4 to TRBJ2-5; D perhaps matches TRBD1 (5 bases). There are 13 residues in the CDR3. V lost 6 bases to trimming and J lost 4 bases, with 12 bases between them. The CDR3 DNA is TGTGCCAGCAGCCCCGACAGTCTAGAGACCCAGTACTTC. Its protein product is CASSPDSLETQYF.

The chain employs TRBV27 and TRBJ2-5; no definite D call. Looked up from germline, CDR1 is MNHEY and CDR2 is SMNVEV (reference sequence). V lost 3 bases and J 1 base, leaving 12 bases between the germline ends. The CDR3 runs to 15 residues. Here the CDR3 reads CASSFVPGSQETQYF. In nucleotides, the CDR3 is TGTGCCAGCAGTTTTGTTCCCGGATCCCAAGAGACCCAGTACTTC.

The CDR3 reads CATSRDGLETGELFF. CDR3 DNA: TGTGCCACCAGCAGAGACGGACTTGAAACCGGGGAGCTGTTTTTT. The rearrangement uses TRBV15 and TRBJ2-2; tentative D call: TRBD2 (5 bases). CDR1 LNHNV and CDR2 YYDKDF come from the germline V gene (reference sequence). With 0 bases removed from V and 5 bases from J, the gap between germline ends came to 10 bases. The CDR3 has 15 amino acids. Looking up the rest from reference TRBV15 and TRBJ2-2 gives the full variable domain: DAMVIQNPRYQVTQFGKPVTLSCSQTLNHNVMYWYQQKSSQAPKLLFHYYDKDFNNEADTPDNFQSRRPNTSFCFLDIRSPGLGDTAMYLCATSRDGLETGELFFGEGSRLTVL.

The CDR3 DNA reads as TGTGCCAGCAGTTTAAGGGGTTCCGGGGAGCTGTTTTTT. This codes for CASSLRGSGELFF. The chain joins TRBV12-3 or TRBV12-4 to TRBJ2-2, with a possible D match to TRBD1 (5 bases). The CDR3 extends over 13 amino acids. V lost 2 bases and J 6 bases, leaving 7 bases between the germline ends.

The chain recombines TRBV30 with TRBJ1-4; the D is unclear. The CDR3 consists of 12 residues. The V gene's germline CDR1 is GTSNPN and CDR2 SVGIG (reference sequence). Trimming stripped 2 bases from V and 3 bases from J, with 4 bases between. DNA of the CDR3: TGTGCCTGGAGTCTCTCTAATGAAAAACTGTTTTTT. Amino acids: CAWSLSNEKLFF.

This sequence joins TRBV19 and TRBJ1-5; D gene ambiguous. V was shortened by 1 base and J by 2 bases, with 9 bases between the two germline ends. The CDR3 covers 15 residues. CDR1 and CDR2 from the germline V gene are LNHDA and SQIVND (reference sequence). CDR3 residues: CASSIGSGGNQPQHF. The CDR3 coding sequence is TGTGCCAGTAGTATAGGGTCTGGGGGCAATCAGCCCCAGCATTTT.

This chain links TRBV24-1 with TRBJ2-5, with TRBD2 matching 7 bases. Germline CDR1 reads KGHDR; CDR2 reads SFDVKD. Trimming at V came to 4 bases and at J to 4 bases, leaving 8 bases not matched to a gene. This CDR3 has 15 residues. The CDR3 nucleotides read TGTGCCACCAGTGACCCCACTAGCGAGGGAGAGACCCAGTACTTC. Amino acids: CATSDPTSEGETQYF.

This clone occurred once. V and J are TRBV28 and TRBJ2-7; 7 bases match TRBD1. V dropped 4 bases and J dropped 4; count of bases not matched to a gene: 10. This CDR3 contains 15 residues. Germline V gives CDR1 MDHEN, CDR2 SYDVKM. The CDR3, as DNA: TGTGCCAGCAGTTCGACAGGGTTAACTTTTTACGAGCAGTACTTC. As protein: CASSSTGLTFYEQYF.

V and J are TRBV10-3 and TRBJ2-2; D is unresolved. V shed 3 bases and J shed 7 bases, with 3 bases lying between them. Germline CDR1 and CDR2: ENHRY and SYGVKD. The CDR3 length is 11 residues. CDR3 amino acids: CAISELGELFF. The CDR3 DNA is TGTGCCATCAGTGAACTCGGGGAGCTGTTTTTT.

This rearrangement joins TRBV28 to TRBJ2-4, with 11 bases matching TRBD2. CDR1 MDHEN and CDR2 SYDVKM come from the germline V gene. CDR3 length: 17 amino acids. The V gene end was trimmed by 2 bases and the J gene end by 7 bases; junction bases not matched to a gene: 10. The CDR3 loop is CASSLILAGALRNIQYF. DNA of the CDR3: TGTGCCAGCAGTTTAATACTAGCGGGAGCTTTGAGGAACATTCAGTACTTC.